A selection of T cell receptor beta chains follows, all from one sample in a study of identical twins. Each CDR3 protein gets one entry after TCRdb re-called the 5' RACE reads with MiXCR. The sample has hundreds of thousands of distinct CDR3 sequences, 7.5% seen once; the top ten hold over 5%. These data are also associated with another study on yellow fever vaccine responses in identical twins.

Sequencing was carried out using CD8+ T cells sorted from blood. The receptor set was obtained from a woman under 30 in good health. The CDR3 runs from the conserved cysteine through the conserved F or W. Fields, in order: CDR3 protein, CDR3 DNA, V gene, J gene, clone size, CDR3 length, D gene. A D gene is named only where the DNA matches it firmly. The size entry is marked missing in some rows and otherwise reads once, few, many or a size class.

CASGRLAGVPQFF	TGTGCCAGCGGGCGACTAGCGGGAGTCCCGCAGTTCTTC	TRBV12-3/TRBV12-4	TRBJ2-1	many	13	TRBD2
CASSPVNGGNYGYTF	TGTGCCAGCAGTCCAGTTAACGGGGGAAACTATGGCTACACCTTC	TRBV13	TRBJ1-2	few	15	.
CASSLEGQFSYNEQFF	TGTGCCAGCAGCTTAGAAGGACAATTCTCCTACAATGAGCAGTTCTTC	TRBV11-3	TRBJ2-1	.	16	.
CASSLPTTGTGGGANVLTF	TGTGCCAGCAGTTTACCAACGACAGGGACGGGTGGGGGGGCCAACGTCCTGACTTTC	TRBV28	TRBJ2-6	.	19	TRBD1
CASSFLGPNNSPLHF	TGTGCCAGCAGCTTCCTAGGACCGAATAATTCACCCCTCCACTTT	TRBV5-5	TRBJ1-6	many	15	.
CASSYSGGPNEQFF	TGTGCCAGCAGTTACTCGGGGGGGCCGAATGAGCAGTTCTTC	TRBV6-5	TRBJ2-1	.	14	.
CATSRDRPSGDPTDTQYF	TGTGCCACCAGCAGAGATCGTCCTAGCGGGGACCCCACAGATACGCAGTATTTT	TRBV15	TRBJ2-3	many	18	TRBD2
CASKGAEAFF	TGTGCCAGCAAAGGGGCTGAAGCTTTCTTT	TRBV2	TRBJ1-1	.	10	.
CASSRATYEQYF	TGTGCCAGCAGCCGGGCGACCTACGAGCAGTACTTC	TRBV13	TRBJ2-7	.	12	.
CASRGPVPSSGNTIYF	TGTGCCAGCCGGGGTCCAGTCCCCTCCTCTGGAAACACCATATATTTT	TRBV7-9	TRBJ1-3	few	16	.
CASSFPGGTQYF	TGTGCCAGCAGTTTCCCTGGGGGGACCCAGTACTTC	TRBV12-3/TRBV12-4	TRBJ2-5	.	12	.
CASSGGGGPYEQYF	TGCGCCAGCAGCGGCGGAGGGGGACCCTACGAGCAGTACTTC	TRBV4-1	TRBJ2-7	few	14	.
CASSLDLSGIDGYTF	TGTGCCAGCAGCTTAGATCTGTCAGGGATCGATGGCTACACCTTC	TRBV7-9	TRBJ1-2	few	15	.
CASSQFLQREQYF	TGTGCCAGCAGCCAATTCCTCCAGCGCGAGCAGTACTTC	TRBV14	TRBJ2-7	few	13	.
CSARAQGLAIQDTQYF	TGCAGTGCTAGAGCCCAGGGACTAGCGATTCAGGATACGCAGTATTTT	TRBV20-1	TRBJ2-3	few	16	TRBD2
CASSLRVYNEKLFF	TGTGCCAGCAGTCTGAGGGTTTACAATGAAAAACTGTTTTTT	TRBV28	TRBJ1-4	once	14	.
CASSDWGQFSSGANVLTF	TGTGCCAGCAGTGACTGGGGACAGTTTTCCTCTGGGGCCAACGTCCTGACTTTC	TRBV2	TRBJ2-6	.	18	TRBD1
CCARGGTSGRKWQETQYF	TGCTGTGCTAGAGGTGGTACTAGCGGGAGGAAATGGCAAGAGACCCAGTACTTC	TRBV20-1	TRBJ2-5	.	18	TRBD2
CASSPTQNTEAFF	TGCGCCAGCAGTCCAACCCAGAACACTGAAGCTTTCTTT	TRBV5-1	TRBJ1-1	.	13	.
CASTWEINYGYTF	TGTGCCAGCACCTGGGAAATTAACTATGGCTACACCTTC	TRBV12-3/TRBV12-4	TRBJ1-2	many	13	.
CASSYRVAGWADTQYF	TGTGCCAGCAGCTATCGAGTAGCTGGATGGGCGGATACGCAGTATTTT	TRBV5-8	TRBJ2-3	few	16	.
CSAVEKESEAFF	TGCAGTGCTGTTGAGAAGGAATCTGAAGCTTTCTTT	TRBV20-1	TRBJ1-1	many	12	.
CASSQDRGNQPQHF	TGCGCCAGCAGCCAAGATCGCGGCAATCAGCCCCAGCATTTT	TRBV4-1	TRBJ1-5	many	14	.
CASSEPDRWNTEAFF	TGTGCCAGCAGTGAACCGGACAGATGGAACACTGAAGCTTTCTTT	TRBV2	TRBJ1-1	.	15	.
CASSLDRATGELFF	TGCGCCAGCAGCCTGGACAGGGCTACCGGGGAGCTGTTTTTT	TRBV5-1	TRBJ2-2	.	14	TRBD1
CASSALWLDSYNEQFF	TGTGCCAGCAGCGCCCTATGGCTCGACTCCTACAATGAGCAGTTCTTC	TRBV3-1	TRBJ2-1	many	16	.
CASSGGLLETQYF	TGTGCCAGCAGTGGGGGGCTCCTGGAGACCCAGTACTTC	TRBV12-3/TRBV12-4	TRBJ2-5	.	13	.
CATSDRRKETGELFF	TGTGCCACCAGTGACCGGCGCAAGGAGACCGGGGAGCTGTTTTTT	TRBV24-1	TRBJ2-2	many	15	.
CASTLPPLAGSGVLYEQYF	TGTGCCAGCACCTTACCTCCCCTAGCGGGCTCTGGGGTCCTCTACGAGCAGTACTTC	TRBV11-2	TRBJ2-7	few	19	TRBD2
CASSFESRSQYF	TGTGCCAGCAGTTTTGAGAGTAGGTCCCAGTACTTC	TRBV28	TRBJ2-5	many	12	.
CATADRVNQPQHF	TGTGCCACCGCGGACAGAGTCAATCAGCCCCAGCATTTT	TRBV6-1	TRBJ1-5	.	13	.
CASSLEGPTTDEQFF	TGCGCCAGCAGCTTGGAGGGACCTACCACGGATGAGCAGTTCTTC	TRBV5-1	TRBJ2-1	many	15	.
CASSPSGSPHEQYF	TGTGCCAGCAGCCCCAGCGGGAGTCCCCACGAGCAGTACTTC	TRBV4-2	TRBJ2-7	few	14	TRBD2
CASSSRWTSNEQFF	TGTGCCAGCAGCTCCCGATGGACTAGCAATGAGCAGTTCTTC	TRBV7-6	TRBJ2-1	few	14	TRBD2
CASSLGQPHEQYF	TGTGCCAGCAGTTTGGGACAGCCGCACGAGCAGTACTTC	TRBV12-3/TRBV12-4	TRBJ2-7	few	13	TRBD1
CASSYVKGELFF	TGTGCCAGCAGTTACGTCAAGGGGGAGCTGTTTTTT	TRBV6-2/TRBV6-3	TRBJ2-2	many	12	.
CASSPSLRAGDEQYF	TGTGCCAGCAGCCCCTCTTTAAGGGCCGGGGACGAGCAGTACTTC	TRBV7-9	TRBJ2-7	few	15	.
CSAHTGGSGANVLTF	TGCAGTGCGCACACAGGGGGCTCTGGGGCCAACGTCCTGACTTTC	TRBV20-1	TRBJ2-6	few	15	TRBD1
CATSDSLGELFF	TGTGCCACCAGTGATTCACTCGGGGAGCTGTTTTTT	TRBV24-1	TRBJ2-2	many	12	.
CASSSGPGRGEKLFF	TGTGCCAGCAGTTCAGGGCCAGGCAGAGGGGAAAAACTGTTTTTT	TRBV27	TRBJ1-4	few	15	.
CASSLLGGNTDTQYF	TGTGCCAGCAGCTTACTGGGGGGAAACACAGATACGCAGTATTTT	TRBV7-9	TRBJ2-3	many	15	.
CASSLDRQKLFF	TGTGCCAGCAGCTTAGATCGACAAAAACTGTTTTTT	TRBV7-9	TRBJ1-4	.	12	.
CASSSWTGYSNQPQHF	TGTGCCAGCAGTTCCTGGACAGGTTATAGCAATCAGCCCCAGCATTTT	TRBV28	TRBJ1-5	few	16	TRBD1
CASSLSQGVNTQYF	TGTGCCAGCAGTTTATCTCAGGGAGTGAATACGCAGTATTTT	TRBV12-3/TRBV12-4	TRBJ2-3	few	14	.
CASSLRSSASTDTQYF	TGTGCCAGCAGCTTGAGGTCTAGCGCTAGCACAGATACGCAGTATTTT	TRBV5-5	TRBJ2-3	.	16	.
CASSPVSLIGISSYNEQFF	TGTGCCAGCAGTCCTGTGAGTCTTATAGGCATAAGCTCCTACAATGAGCAGTTCTTC	TRBV12-3/TRBV12-4	TRBJ2-1	many	19	.
CASSLGGLGFYNEQFF	TGTGCCAGCAGCTTAGGGGGACTAGGTTTCTACAATGAGCAGTTCTTC	TRBV7-9	TRBJ2-1	many	16	TRBD2
CASSLLRHTEAFF	TGTGCCAGCAGTCTCCTCCGACACACTGAAGCTTTCTTT	TRBV12-3/TRBV12-4	TRBJ1-1	many	13	.
CATSSLEVKQFF	TGTGCCACCAGCTCGCTGGAGGTTAAGCAGTTCTTC	TRBV15	TRBJ2-1	many	12	.
CASSSKPLAGADTQYF	TGCGCCAGCAGCTCGAAACCACTAGCTGGAGCAGATACGCAGTATTTT	TRBV5-1	TRBJ2-3	many	16	.